This passage covers 13 T cell receptor beta chains from one sample sequenced in a study of blood T cell repertoires in COVID-19. Sequencing used immunoSEQ multiplex PCR; TCRdb keeps in-frame clones, though not all of them. The table shows about 240,000 clones, with less than 90% occurring only once. Sequenced sample: peripheral blood. The receptors originated from a man in his sixties with acute or convalescent COVID-19.

As DNA, the CDR3 is TGTGCCAGCAGTCCCACCGGGACAGCATACGAGCAGTACTTC. It encodes CASSPTGTAYEQYF. The rearrangement links TRBV27 to TRBJ2-7; 7 bases map to TRBD1. V shed 5 bases, J shed 4 bases, and the junction held 8 bases outside the gene matches. Germline CDR1 MNHEY, CDR2 SMNVEV (reference sequence). There are 14 residues in the CDR3.

This chain links TRBV7-2 with TRBJ1-1; the D gene is possibly TRBD1 (6 bases). V was clipped by 6 bases and J by 0 bases, with 17 bases between them. CDR1 is SGHTA, CDR2 FQGNSA, per germline. This CDR3 region has 16 residues. The CDR3 protein is CASRPDRLTMNTEAFF. CDR3 nucleotide sequence: TGTGCCAGCAGACCCGACAGGCTAACCATGAACACTGAAGCTTTCTTT.

The rearrangement uses TRBV12-3 or TRBV12-4 and TRBJ1-2, with TRBD1 identical over 9 bases. The CDR3 covers 13 residues. The junction had 3 bases not matched to a gene; V was cut back by 3 bases and J by 7 bases. The CDR3 nucleotides read TGTGCCAGCAGTTTGCTGGACAGGGGTGGCTACACCTTC. Its translation: CASSLLDRGGYTF.

The chain couples TRBV23-1 to TRBJ2-2; 9 bases match TRBD1. TRBV23-1 is an ORF, and what it does is uncertain. The J segment lost 2 bases and the V segment lost 4 bases, leaving 5 bases of the junction unmatched. This CDR3 region has 16 residues. CDR3 in DNA: TGCGCCAGCAGTCGCCCGGGACAGGGAAACACCGGGGAGCTGTTTTTT. It specifies CASSRPGQGNTGELFF.

The V and J genes are TRBV12-3 or TRBV12-4 and TRBJ1-2, with D maybe TRBD1 (6 bases). The V end was cut by 6 bases, the J end by 3 bases, with 8 bases between. This CDR3 is built from 12 residues. The DNA for the CDR3 is TGTGCCAGCAGCCGGACAGACTATGGCTACACCTTC. It specifies CASSRTDYGYTF.

J is TRBJ2-3 and V is TRBV4-1, with 11 nucleotides matching TRBD2. V lost 4 bases to trimming and J lost 4 bases; unmatched junction nucleotides: 10. CDR3 length equals 17 residues. CDR1 and CDR2 (germline): MGHRA, YSYEKL. CDR3 nucleotide sequence: TGCGCCAGCAGCCCCATCCTTAGCGGGAGGGAGGCAGATACGCAGTATTTT. This codes for CASSPILSGREADTQYF.

The chain carries TRBV6-4 and TRBJ1-1; TRBD1 aligns across 9 bases. The length of the CDR3 is 15 residues. Germline loops: CDR1 MRHNA, CDR2 SNTAGT. With V trimmed by 2 bases and J by 4 bases, 5 bases remained unmatched. In nucleotides, the CDR3 is TGTGCCAGCAGTGACCCCGGGACAGGGATCACTGAAGCTTTCTTT. It codes for CASSDPGTGITEAFF.

The chain combines TRBV7-2 with TRBJ2-2; a possible D gene is TRBD2 (6 bases). Trimming removed 2 bases from V and 5 bases from J, with 9 bases in between. The length of the CDR3 is 14 residues. Per germline, CDR1 SGHTA and CDR2 FQGNSA. The CDR3 DNA follows: TGTGCCAGCAGCTTATCGCGGGGAACCGGGGAGCTGTTTTTT. Amino acids: CASSLSRGTGELFF.

This chain joins TRBV3-1 (or the pseudogene TRBV3-2) and TRBJ1-2; 7 positions agree with TRBD1. Looked up from germline, CDR1 is LGHDT and CDR2 is YNNKEL (reference sequence). The CDR3 length is 15 residues. Unmatched junction bases numbered 4, after V lost 2 bases and J lost 1 base. The CDR3 loop is CASSQWGQLNYGYTF. In nucleotides, the CDR3 is TGTGCCAGCAGCCAATGGGGACAGCTTAACTATGGCTACACCTTC.

The CDR3 bases are TGTGCCAGCTCACCACCTAGCGGGAGTACTGGGGCCAACGTCCTGACTTTC. This codes for CASSPPSGSTGANVLTF. This chain links TRBV18 with TRBJ2-6; 9 nucleotides agree with TRBD2. This CDR3 region has 17 residues. Germline V gene lookup returns CDR1 KGHSH and CDR2 LQKENI. With 0 bases clipped from V and 2 bases from J, the junction kept 2 bases outside the gene matches.

The chain joins TRBV6-6 to TRBJ1-1, with TRBD1 identical over 10 bases. Germline values: CDR1 MNHNY, CDR2 SVGAGI (reference sequence). J gave up 5 bases and V 0 bases, and 0 bases lay outside the gene matches. There are 14 residues in the CDR3. CDR3 region: CASSYSGQGTEAFF. CDR3 in DNA: TGTGCCAGCAGTTACTCGGGACAGGGGACTGAAGCTTTCTTT.

The rearrangement uses TRBV24-1 and TRBJ1-1; no reliable D call. The V gene's germline CDR1 is KGHDR and CDR2 SFDVKD. The CDR3 covers 13 residues. V lost 9 bases to trimming and J lost 2 bases, with 12 bases between them. The CDR3 nucleotides are TGTGCCACCGAGGGCCGGGGAAACACTGAAGCTTTCTTT. Its protein product is CATEGRGNTEAFF.

V gene TRBV7-9 combines with J gene TRBJ2-3, with 7 bases fitting TRBD2. J gave up 0 bases and V 1 base, and 10 bases lay outside the gene matches. Per germline, CDR1 SEHNR and CDR2 FQNEAQ (reference sequence). The CDR3 loop spans 18 amino acids. CDR3 DNA sequence: TGTGCCAGCAGCTTAGGCCCCCAACTAGCGACTAGCACAGATACGCAGTATTTT. This translates into CASSLGPQLATSTDTQYF.